This entry lists 10 T cell receptor beta chains sequenced from one sample in a study of neurological immune-mediated disorders. TCRdb re-called the 5' RACE reads through MiXCR, storing one row per CDR3 protein. This sample carries approximately 66,000 distinct CDR3 sequences, less than 5.5% of them seen once, and the ten largest clones take 6.5% to 7.5%. Sequenced: PBMCs. These receptors all stem from a man younger than 40 with multiple sclerosis.

With respect to this clonotype: The junction does not match germline at one end; this may be a read error. The chain links TRBV7-8 to TRBJ1-6; possible D gene TRBD1, 5 bases. CDR1 and CDR2 from the germline V gene are SGHVS and FQNEAQ. The CDR3 consists of 15 residues. The CDR3 sequence is CASSLNRAGGSPLNF. The CDR3 region has the DNA TGTGCCAGCAGCTTAAACCGGGCCGGGGGTTCACCCCTCAACTTT.

This clonotype was seen at least ten times. The CDR3 loop reads CASSGTGGVSEKSTEAFF. The CDR3 nucleotides read TGTGCCAGCAGTGGAACAGGGGGGGTTTCTGAAAAGAGCACTGAAGCTTTCTTT. The chain joins TRBV28 to TRBJ1-1; 8 bases fit TRBD1. The V gene's germline CDR1 is MDHEN and CDR2 SYDVKM. The CDR3 is made up of 18 amino acids. The V segment lost 5 bases and the J segment 4 bases; nucleotides outside the gene matches: 18.

This clonotype appeared many times. The rearrangement uses TRBV5-1 and TRBJ2-5; a possible D gene is TRBD1 (5 bases). The CDR3 has 12 amino acids. V dropped 3 bases and J dropped 2 bases, with 5 bases sitting between them. Germline V gene lookup returns CDR1 SGHRS and CDR2 YFSETQ. In DNA form, the CDR3 reads TGCGCCAGCAGCTCAGGGCAAGAGACCCAGTACTTC. Residues: CASSSGQETQYF.

As concerns this clonotype: This could be a read error, since a much larger clone is one nucleotide away. Since the CDR3 does not end with the conserved phenylalanine or tryptophan, this likely comes from a read error. V is TRBV20-1 and J is TRBJ1-1, with unresolved D. CDR1 is DFQATT, CDR2 SNEGSKA, per germline (reference sequence). CDR3 length equals 13 residues. The V end was cut by 0 bases, the J end by 7 bases, with 12 bases between. CDR3 DNA: TGCAGTGCTAGAGATATGGGGTTCGGTGAAGCTTTCTAT. As protein: CSARDMGFGEAFY.

This clonotype was detected many times. In DNA form, the CDR3 reads TGTGCCAGCAGCCCTGGACAGGGCTATGGCTACACCTTC. It translates to CASSPGQGYGYTF. V usage is TRBV7-3 and J usage is TRBJ1-2; 8 bases match TRBD1. V dropped 5 bases and J dropped 4; count of bases not matched to a gene: 3. The germline V gene encodes CDR1 SGHTA and CDR2 FQGTGA. The CDR3 is 13 amino acids.

This clonotype was observed a handful of times. This rearrangement joins TRBV5-1 to TRBJ1-1, with D unresolved. This CDR3 has 14 residues. V gave up 5 bases and J gave up 0 bases, with 11 bases separating them. Germline CDR1 SGHRS, CDR2 YFSETQ. The CDR3 DNA follows: TGCGCCAGCAGGCGGGGTCCCATGAACACTGAAGCTTTCTTT. This sequence encodes CASRRGPMNTEAFF.

This clonotype was found many times. V usage is TRBV5-1 and J usage is TRBJ2-5; tentative D call: TRBD2 (6 bases). CDR1 is SGHRS and CDR2 is YFSETQ in the germline V gene. V dropped 5 bases and J dropped 4 bases, with 18 bases sitting between them. This CDR3 has 15 amino acids. The CDR3 region has the DNA TGCGCCAGCAGGTCATCAGGGACTTCGGGAGAGACCCAGTACTTC. Translating gives CASRSSGTSGETQYF.

In this sample, this clonotype turned up many times. At one end, the junction sequence differs from germline, possibly due to a read error. This chain uses TRBV20-1 with TRBJ2-3; D gene ambiguous. From germline, CDR1 is DFQATT and CDR2 SNEGSKA (reference sequence). The CDR3 extends over 15 amino acids. CDR3 nucleotide sequence: TGCAGTGCCAGAGCTTCGGCGTGGTTTAGAGATACGCAGTATTTT. It yields the protein CSARASAWFRDTQYF.

Many counts were recorded for this clonotype. This chain uses TRBV29-1 with TRBJ2-3, with D possibly TRBD2 on 7 matching bases. This CDR3 comprises 14 residues. In germline, CDR1 is SQVTM, CDR2 ANQGSEA. V was pared by 8 bases and J by 9 bases, with 24 bases between. The CDR3 coding sequence is TGCAGCACCTTAGGGACGGCGGGGGCGTGGACGCAGTATTTT. It translates to CSTLGTAGAWTQYF.

This clonotype occurred many times. This chain uses TRBV7-9 with TRBJ1-1, with 8 positions matching TRBD1. The germline gives CDR1 SEHNR, CDR2 FQNEAQ (reference sequence). V gave up 5 bases and J gave up 1 base; unmatched junction bases: 3. The CDR3 length is 14 residues. CDR3 DNA: TGTGCCAGCAGCCAACAGGGGGGGAACACTGAAGCTTTCTTT. It codes for CASSQQGGNTEAFF.